This section outlines one TCR beta chain sequence together with its context. Compared with germline, one end of the junction differs, possibly owing to a read error. The sample comes from a study of blood T cells in healthy people across ages. Through a sample-barcoded 5' primer and a J-beta primer mix, a second PCR was run for about 6 to 12 cycles. MiXCR, run by TCRdb on the 5' RACE reads, gives a single entry per CDR3 protein. Here the sample spans 1.5 million to 2 million distinct CDR3 sequences, roughly two fifths being singletons. The material sequenced was blood. The TCR was taken from a human donor in good health.

The CDR3 region is CASSPGTDLNYGSTF. The CDR3 nucleotides are TGTGCCAGCAGCCCGGGGACAGATCTTAACTATGGCTCCACCTTC. This chain uses TRBV3-1 with TRBJ1-2; the match to TRBD1 covers 7 bases. Germline CDR1 and CDR2: LGHDT and YNNKEL (reference sequence). The CDR3 contains 15 residues.